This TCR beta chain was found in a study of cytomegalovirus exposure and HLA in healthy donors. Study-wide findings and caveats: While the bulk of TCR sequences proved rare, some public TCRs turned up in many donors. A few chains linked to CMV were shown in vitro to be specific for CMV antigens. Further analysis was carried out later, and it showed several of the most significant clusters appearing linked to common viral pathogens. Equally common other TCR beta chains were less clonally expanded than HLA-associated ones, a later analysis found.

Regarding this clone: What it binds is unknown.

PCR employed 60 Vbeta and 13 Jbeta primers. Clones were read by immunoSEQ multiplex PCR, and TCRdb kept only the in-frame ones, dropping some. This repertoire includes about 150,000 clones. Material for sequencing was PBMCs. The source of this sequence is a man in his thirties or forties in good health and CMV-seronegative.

In DNA form, the CDR3 reads TGTGCCAGCAGTGAAAGCAGGGAGGATGGCTACACCTTC. Amino acids: CASSESREDGYTF. The rearrangement links TRBV6-1 to TRBJ1-2, with D possibly matching TRBD1 (5 bases). CDR3 size: 13 residues. From germline, CDR1 is MNHNS and CDR2 SASEGT. With 2 bases removed from V and 6 bases from J, the gap between germline ends came to 10 bases.